This passage covers 20 T cell receptor beta chains from one sample sequenced in a study of OX40 agonist ivuxolimab in advanced cancers. The method was immunoSEQ multiplex PCR; TCRdb's version includes in-frame clones alone and lacks a portion of them. The sample has about 55,000 clones, approximately 84% seen once. The sample was CD4+ or CD8+ T cells sorted from blood, taken in a trial of the OX40 agonist ivuxolimab. These receptors originate from an adult with an advanced solid tumor such as melanoma, head and neck, liver or kidney cancer.

V usage is TRBV6-5 and J usage is TRBJ1-4; 9 bases align to TRBD1. The CDR3 spans 15 residues. The junction had 3 bases not matched to a gene; V was cut back by 2 bases and J by 5 bases. Germline V gene data show CDR1 as MNHEY and CDR2 as SVGAGI. CDR3 in DNA: TGTGCCAGCAGTTACACGACAGGGGGGAATGAAAAACTGTTTTTT. It yields the protein CASSYTTGGNEKLFF.

V gene TRBV4-1 combines with J gene TRBJ2-1; 8 bases agree with TRBD1. The germline gives CDR1 MGHRA, CDR2 YSYEKL. This CDR3 contains 16 residues. J was trimmed by 10 bases and V by 0 bases; bases with no gene match: 11. The CDR3 region is CASSQDTGTGRGEQFF. For the CDR3, the DNA is TGCGCCAGCAGCCAAGATACGGGGACAGGCCGTGGGGAGCAGTTCTTC.

A single count supports this clone. The chain employs TRBV9 and TRBJ2-1; D call uncertain. Germline-derived CDR1 and CDR2 are SGDLS and YYNGEE. Trimming pared 3 bases from V and 0 bases from J, leaving 4 bases between. The CDR3 covers 13 residues. In DNA form, the CDR3 reads TGTGCCAGCAGCGACAGCTCCTACAATGAGCAGTTCTTC. It codes for CASSDSSYNEQFF.

This chain links TRBV5-6 with TRBJ1-1; D unclear. V gave up 0 bases and J gave up 8 bases, with 11 bases separating them. Germline V gives CDR1 SGHDT, CDR2 YYEEEE. The CDR3 length is 13 residues. CDR3 nucleotides: TGTGCCAGCAGCTTGGATAGGGTGGGGGAAGCTTTCTTT. Translation gives CASSLDRVGEAFF.

This clone was seen just once. V usage is TRBV6-6 and J usage is TRBJ2-1; D unclear. The germline gives CDR1 MNHNY, CDR2 SVGAGI (reference sequence). V lost 2 bases and J 7 bases, leaving 6 bases between the germline ends. The CDR3 sequence is 12 residues long. CDR3 amino acids: CASSYEGNEQFF. In DNA, the CDR3 is TGTGCCAGCAGTTACGAAGGGAATGAGCAGTTCTTC.

This sequence joins TRBV6-5 and TRBJ2-3, with TRBD2 matching over 9 bases. Unmatched junction bases numbered 6, after V lost 6 bases and J lost 5 bases. This CDR3 is built from 14 residues. CDR1 is MNHEY, CDR2 SVGAGI, per germline. The CDR3 reads CASSFSGSQDTQYF. As DNA, the CDR3 is TGTGCCAGCAGCTTTAGCGGGAGCCAAGATACGCAGTATTTT.

The chain recombines TRBV11-2 with TRBJ1-1; D unresolved. Looked up from germline, CDR1 is SGHAT and CDR2 is FQNNGV. The CDR3 sequence is 15 residues long. V lost 4 bases and J 4 bases, leaving 16 bases between the germline ends. The CDR3 sequence is CASSWAVGGITEAFF. The CDR3 DNA is TGTGCCAGCAGCTGGGCCGTAGGAGGGATCACTGAAGCTTTCTTT.

This chain connects TRBV6-5 to TRBJ2-7; D is perhaps TRBD1 (6 bases). The CDR3 contains 13 residues. The ends were cut back, 4 bases at V and 2 bases at J, with 9 bases in the middle. Germline CDR1 reads MNHEY; CDR2 reads SVGAGI. CDR3 amino acids: CASSSGDTYEQYF. The CDR3 bases are TGTGCCAGCAGTTCAGGGGATACCTACGAGCAGTACTTC.

The V gene is TRBV2, the J gene TRBJ1-4; tentatively, D is TRBD1 (5 bases). Deletions cut 0 bases from V and 5 bases from J, with 10 bases between. The CDR3 extends over 15 amino acids. Germline loops: CDR1 SNHLY, CDR2 FYNNEI. CDR3 sequence: CASSEAGGSNEKLFF. CDR3 bases: TGTGCCAGCAGTGAAGCGGGGGGGTCGAATGAAAAACTGTTTTTT.

V and J are TRBV29-1 and TRBJ2-5, with 7 bases aligning to TRBD1. The J call is in doubt because the DNA end fits TRBJ2-7 better. Germline loops: CDR1 SQVTM, CDR2 ANQGSEA. The CDR3 is 15 residues long. This chain's CDR3 is CSVEGIQGPPYEQYF. The CDR3 bases are TGCAGCGTTGAAGGCATACAGGGGCCGCCTTACGAGCAGTACTTC.

V is TRBV27 and J is TRBJ2-7, with 13 nucleotides matching TRBD2. Germline V gene data show CDR1 as MNHEY and CDR2 as SMNVEV (reference sequence). Losses at the gene ends were 4 bases for V and 5 bases for J; bases not matched to a gene: 8. The CDR3 covers 16 residues. The CDR3 coding sequence is TGTGCCAGCAGTTCGAGGACTAGCGGGAGCTTGCACGAGCAGTACTTC. This gives the protein CASSSRTSGSLHEQYF.

The rearrangement uses TRBV10-3 and TRBJ2-7, with D possibly called TRBD1 or TRBD2 (5 bases each). The CDR3 loop spans 15 amino acids. Trimming removed 0 bases at V and 3 bases at J, with 12 bases between. Germline assignment: CDR1 ENHRY and CDR2 SYGVKD. The DNA of the CDR3 is TGTGCCATCAGTGAGTCCCCGGGACCCGGCTACGAGCAGTACTTC. Protein product: CAISESPGPGYEQYF.

V usage is TRBV2 and J usage is TRBJ1-1; D not resolved. Germline CDR1 and CDR2: SNHLY and FYNNEI. The CDR3 extends over 14 amino acids. Trimming cost V 1 base and J 0 bases, with 6 bases left between them. The CDR3 nucleotides are TGTGCCAGCAGTGAAGGGCAGCTGAACACTGAAGCTTTCTTT. Amino acids: CASSEGQLNTEAFF.

The chain carries TRBV9 and TRBJ2-3; TRBD1 aligns across 11 bases. The germline V gene has CDR1 SGDLS and CDR2 YYNGEE. This CDR3 is 19 amino acids long. The V and J ends lost 0 bases and 11 bases, in that order; junction bases with no gene match: 20. CDR3 loop: CASSVGLGGQGARDGLQYF. The CDR3 DNA reads as TGTGCCAGCAGCGTAGGCCTTGGAGGACAGGGGGCGCGTGACGGGTTGCAGTATTTT.

The rearrangement joins TRBV29-1 to TRBJ1-1; 10 nucleotides line up with TRBD1. V lost 3 bases to trimming and J lost 6 bases; unmatched junction nucleotides: 10. Germline loops: CDR1 SQVTM, CDR2 ANQGSEA. The CDR3 is made up of 15 amino acids. The CDR3 DNA sequence: TGCAGCGTTGACAGCGACAGGGGGCGGATGTCTGAAGCTTTCTTT. Encoded protein: CSVDSDRGRMSEAFF.

The CDR3 region is CASSVHLAGGADTQYF. The CDR3 nucleotides read TGTGCCAGCAGCGTACATCTAGCGGGAGGCGCCGATACGCAGTATTTT. The chain has TRBV9 and TRBJ2-3; TRBD2 aligns across 11 bases. The length of the CDR3 is 16 residues. Germline V gene lookup returns CDR1 SGDLS and CDR2 YYNGEE. J gave up 6 bases and V 1 base, and 7 bases lay outside the gene matches.

This chain links TRBV6-1 with TRBJ1-2; D gene uncertain. Germline-derived CDR1 and CDR2 are MNHNS and SASEGT. CDR3 length equals 15 residues. The germline V and J ends were trimmed by 3 bases and 2 bases, with 13 bases remaining between them. CDR3 nucleotides: TGTGCCAGCAGTGAGGGTGCCGGATCAAACTATGGCTACACCTTC. Translated: CASSEGAGSNYGYTF.

This clone was seen just once. The chain links TRBV18 to TRBJ1-1; D might be TRBD1 (6 bases). Germline CDR1 reads KGHSH; CDR2 reads LQKENI. With 1 base removed from V and 1 base from J, the gap between germline ends came to 19 bases. The CDR3 length is 18 residues. CDR3 nucleotide sequence: TGTGCCAGCTCACCACTTTTGGGGGCGGGGTCGGCGAACACTGAAGCTTTCTTT. Translation gives CASSPLLGAGSANTEAFF. Supplemented by reference TRBV18 and TRBJ1-1, the full variable domain reads NAGVMQNPRHLVRRRGQEARLRCSPMKGHSHVYWYRQLPEEGLKFMVYLQKENIIDESGMPKERFSAEFPKEGPSILRIQQVVRGDSAAYFCASSPLLGAGSANTEAFFGQGTRLTVV.

The V and J genes are TRBV27 and TRBJ2-1; 14 bases match TRBD2. Unmatched junction bases numbered 4, after V lost 3 bases and J lost 3 bases. Germline CDR1 is MNHEY and CDR2 is SMNVEV (reference sequence). There are 17 residues in the CDR3. Here the CDR3 reads CASSLGTSGSFYNEQFF. CDR3 nucleotides: TGTGCCAGCAGTTTGGGGACTAGCGGGAGTTTCTACAATGAGCAGTTCTTC.

This clone was recorded once. The chain combines TRBV15 with TRBJ2-2; no definite D call. The CDR3 covers 14 residues. Between the trimmed V and J ends, which lost 0 bases and 8 bases, there was a span of 10 bases. In germline, CDR1 is LNHNV, CDR2 YYDKDF (reference sequence). The CDR3 protein is CATSRDATAGELFF. The CDR3 coding sequence is TGTGCCACCAGCAGAGACGCCACAGCTGGGGAGCTGTTTTTT.